The 27 T cell receptor beta chains reported below all come from one sample, sequenced in a study of CD8 T cells in ankylosing spondylitis. TCRdb redid the calling of the 5' RACE reads with MiXCR, one entry per CDR3 protein. The sample gives about 340,000 distinct CDR3 sequences, roughly 15% of which show up once; 0.95% to 1.4% is in the top ten. Sequenced: blood, either unsorted or a sorted T cell fraction (not recorded which). The receptors here all came from a male donor with ankylosing spondylitis or in good health (not recorded which).

This clonotype was recorded a few times. The chain uses TRBV5-1 and TRBJ2-3; 11 bases fit TRBD2. The V and J ends lost 5 bases and 5 bases, in that order; junction bases with no gene match: 1. Germline V gene data show CDR1 as SGHRS and CDR2 as YFSETQ. CDR3 length equals 13 residues. The chain's CDR3 is CASRLAGEDTQYF. The CDR3 bases are TGCGCCAGCAGACTAGCGGGAGAAGATACGCAGTATTTT.

The genes are TRBV2 and TRBJ2-7; D gene unclear. V was pared by 4 bases and J by 4 bases, with 14 bases between. The CDR3 contains 14 residues. Germline CDR1 is SNHLY and CDR2 is FYNNEI. CDR3 sequence: CASSALSVGYEQYF. CDR3 DNA: TGTGCCAGCAGTGCCCTCTCGGTTGGGTACGAGCAGTACTTC.

This clonotype was counted between two and nine times. Sequence at one end of the junction differs from germline and may be a read error. This chain joins TRBV5-5 and TRBJ2-1; D is undetermined. Germline V lookup: CDR1 SGHKS, CDR2 YYEKEE (reference sequence). CDR3 length: 13 amino acids. CDR3 in DNA: TGTGCCAGCAGCTCTCGGTCCTACAATGAGCAGTTATTC. Protein product: CASSSRSYNEQLF.

V and J are TRBV7-9 and TRBJ1-4; 9 bases match TRBD1. This CDR3 is 14 amino acids long. Germline V gives CDR1 SEHNR, CDR2 FQNEAQ (reference sequence). J lost 7 bases, V lost 3 bases, and 3 bases had no gene match. Here the CDR3 DNA reads TGTGCCAGCAGCTTCGCGGACAGGGGTGAAAAACTGTTTTTT. It encodes CASSFADRGEKLFF. Complete variable domain (other parts from reference TRBV7-9 and TRBJ1-4): DTGVSQNPRHKITKRGQNVTFRCDPISEHNRLYWYRQTLGQGPEFLTYFQNEAQLEKSRLLSDRFSAERPKGSFSTLEIQRTEQGDSAMYLCASSFADRGEKLFFGSGTQLSVL.

The J gene is TRBJ2-7, the V gene TRBV12-3 or TRBV12-4; TRBD2 might be the D (5 bases). Trimming pared 4 bases from V and 2 bases from J, leaving 12 bases between. This CDR3 is 14 amino acids long. This chain's CDR3 is CASSYRGKAYEQYF. The CDR3 DNA reads TGTGCCAGCAGTTACCGGGGAAAGGCCTACGAGCAGTACTTC.

This clonotype was detected many times. The chain uses TRBV5-1 and TRBJ2-3; D remains unclear. V lost 0 bases and J lost 3, with 8 bases in between. CDR1 and CDR2 (germline): SGHRS, YFSETQ. CDR3 length: 14 amino acids. CDR3 DNA: TGCGCCAGCAGCTTGGCGGCTAGGACAGATACGCAGTATTTT. Residues: CASSLAARTDTQYF.

V usage is TRBV6-1 and J usage is TRBJ2-2; 9 bases agree with TRBD2. Germline loops: CDR1 MNHNS, CDR2 SASEGT. After removal of 4 bases from V and 5 bases from J, the junction contained 8 bases not matched to a gene. The CDR3 spans 16 residues. CDR3 in amino acids: CASSGISGSMTGELFF. The CDR3, as DNA: TGTGCCAGCAGTGGGATTAGCGGGAGTATGACCGGGGAGCTGTTTTTT.

The chain uses TRBV10-3 and TRBJ2-5; TRBD2 is a possible D gene (6 bases). V gave up 0 bases and J gave up 5 bases, with 13 bases separating them. This CDR3 is 15 amino acids long. Germline loops: CDR1 ENHRY, CDR2 SYGVKD. CDR3 in DNA: TGTGCCATCAGTGAGTCGTTGCGGGGCGGGGAGACCCAGTACTTC. Translating gives CAISESLRGGETQYF.

The chain combines TRBV5-1 with TRBJ1-1; 10 positions match TRBD1. This CDR3 comprises 13 residues. The V gene end was trimmed by 4 bases and the J gene end by 11 bases; junction bases not matched to a gene: 8. Per the germline V gene, CDR1 is SGHRS and CDR2 is YFSETQ. The DNA of the CDR3 is TGCGCCAGCAGCGGGGACAGGGGACCCGGGGCTTTCTTT. This translates into CASSGDRGPGAFF.

This clonotype was seen more than once but under ten times. The chain uses TRBV5-1 and TRBJ1-1; 11 bases align to TRBD1. The CDR3 has 18 amino acids. The germline V gene has CDR1 SGHRS and CDR2 YFSETQ. J lost 0 bases, V lost 0 bases, and 7 bases had no gene match. In DNA, the CDR3 is TGCGCCAGCAGCTTGGTGGGACAGGGGGGCGGAATGAACACTGAAGCTTTCTTT. It yields the protein CASSLVGQGGGMNTEAFF. Full variable domain (missing parts from reference TRBV5-1 and TRBJ1-1): KAGVTQTPRYLIKTRGQQVTLSCSPISGHRSVSWYQQTPGQGLQFLFEYFSETQRNKGNFPGRFSGRQFSNSRSEMNVSTLELGDSALYLCASSLVGQGGGMNTEAFFGQGTRLTVV.

This clonotype was picked up a small number of times. This rearrangement joins TRBV6-5 to TRBJ1-2; TRBD1 agrees at 7 bases. Per germline, CDR1 MNHEY and CDR2 SVGAGI. The CDR3 runs 14 residues. The ends lost 2 bases at V and 3 bases at J; junction bases unmatched: 3. The CDR3 loop is CASSYDREDYGYTF. CDR3 nucleotide sequence: TGTGCCAGCAGTTACGACAGGGAGGACTATGGCTACACCTTC.

This clonotype was recorded many times. The chain links TRBV5-1 to TRBJ2-3; D is undetermined. The CDR3 sequence is 12 residues long. Trimming pared 0 bases from V and 4 bases from J, leaving 3 bases between. Germline CDR1 is SGHRS and CDR2 is YFSETQ. The CDR3 nucleotides are TGCGCCAGCAGCTTGGATTCAGATACGCAGTATTTT. This sequence encodes CASSLDSDTQYF.

The chain joins TRBV20-1 to TRBJ2-3; D is perhaps TRBD1 (5 bases). Germline V gene lookup returns CDR1 DFQATT and CDR2 SNEGSKA (reference sequence). The CDR3 is 14 residues long. V dropped 5 bases and J dropped 0 bases, with 12 bases sitting between them. CDR3: CSALGAGSTDTQYF. The CDR3 nucleotides read TGCAGTGCTTTAGGGGCAGGGAGCACAGATACGCAGTATTTT.

The chain couples TRBV15 to TRBJ2-2, with D possibly matching TRBD2 (5 bases). Trimming left V 5 bases short and J 0 bases short, with 19 bases between. The CDR3 runs to 18 residues. In germline, CDR1 is LNHNV, CDR2 YYDKDF (reference sequence). CDR3 sequence reads: CATSRDLPLAANTGELFF. CDR3 sequence (DNA): TGTGCCACCAGCCGCGACCTCCCCCTAGCCGCGAACACCGGGGAGCTGTTTTTT.

The chain links TRBV6-2 or TRBV6-3 to TRBJ2-1; D is perhaps TRBD2 (5 bases). The germline V gene has CDR1 MNHEY and CDR2 SVGEGT. The CDR3 contains 16 residues. Trimming removed 4 bases at V and 6 bases at J, with 19 bases between. The CDR3 is CASSSYGLGPLNEQFF. In DNA form, the CDR3 reads TGTGCCAGCAGTTCGTACGGACTCGGCCCCCTCAATGAGCAGTTCTTC.

This clonotype has ten or more counts. J is TRBJ1-2 and V is TRBV7-2; D unresolved. Germline lookup yields CDR1 SGHTA and CDR2 FQGNSA. Trimming cost V 0 bases and J 0 bases, with 2 bases left between them. The CDR3 totals 13 residues. The CDR3 loop is CASSLAANYGYTF. CDR3 DNA: TGTGCCAGCAGCTTAGCGGCTAACTATGGCTACACCTTC.

This clonotype was seen more than once but under ten times. The chain joins TRBV10-2 to TRBJ2-1; TRBD1 agrees at 10 bases. Germline V gene sequence: CDR1 WSHSY, CDR2 SAAADI. This CDR3 region has 17 residues. V shed 3 bases, J shed 2 bases, and the junction held 7 bases outside the gene matches. CDR3 nucleotides: TGCGCCAGCAGTGACTCTTCCGGGACAGGGGCCTACAATGAGCAGTTCTTC. This translates into CASSDSSGTGAYNEQFF.

CDR3 DNA: TGCGCCAGCAGCCAAAACCTGGTAGGCGGCGGGGGAAAGGGTCAGCAGTTCTTC. This sequence encodes CASSQNLVGGGGKGQQFF. The V and J genes are TRBV4-1 and TRBJ2-1; 7 positions match TRBD2. Germline V gene data show CDR1 as MGHRA and CDR2 as YSYEKL. V lost 2 bases, J lost 11 bases, and 21 bases stayed unmatched. There are 18 residues in the CDR3.

The V call is TRBV15, the J call TRBJ2-1, with 8 bases matching TRBD2. The CDR3 covers 14 residues. Germline trimming cut 4 bases from V and 9 bases from J; bases unmatched to any gene: 8. The germline gives CDR1 LNHNV, CDR2 YYDKDF (reference sequence). The CDR3 coding sequence is TGTGCCACCAGCATCCTCGGACTAGCATCTGAGCAGTTCTTC. Translating gives CATSILGLASEQFF.

In its sample, this clonotype was seen a few times. The rearrangement joins TRBV5-1 to TRBJ2-2; D may be TRBD2 (5 bases). The length of the CDR3 is 16 residues. Germline V gives CDR1 SGHRS, CDR2 YFSETQ. V gave up 0 bases and J gave up 1 base, with 10 bases separating them. The CDR3 region is CASSLDGRLNTGELFF. CDR3 DNA sequence: TGCGCCAGCAGCTTGGATGGGAGATTGAACACCGGGGAGCTGTTTTTT.

This clonotype was counted at least ten times. The CDR3 DNA reads TGCAGCGTCGCGGGACAGGGAAACACCATATATTTT. Protein sequence: CSVAGQGNTIYF. The gene calls are TRBV29-1 and TRBJ1-3, with 7 bases lining up with TRBD1. With V trimmed by 6 bases and J by 4 bases, 3 bases remained unmatched. CDR3 length equals 12 residues. The V gene's germline CDR1 is SQVTM and CDR2 ANQGSEA.

The gene calls are TRBV10-3 and TRBJ2-7, with D possibly called TRBD1 or TRBD2 (5 bases each). CDR3 length: 14 residues. CDR1 is ENHRY, CDR2 SYGVKD, per germline. Trimming took 6 bases from V and 3 from J, leaving 15 bases between them. CDR3 amino acids: CAIRGTGTDYEQYF. The CDR3 nucleotides are TGTGCCATCAGGGGAACCGGGACGGACTACGAGCAGTACTTC.

The sample holds a few counts of this clonotype. J is TRBJ2-7 and V is TRBV5-1, with 8 bases lining up with TRBD1. The CDR3 spans 15 residues. V dropped 4 bases and J dropped 0; count of bases not matched to a gene: 6. Germline V CDR1 and CDR2: SGHRS, YFSETQ. The CDR3 coding sequence is TGCGCCAGCAGCGTATCGGGACAGGCCTCCTACGAGCAGTACTTC. Translating it yields CASSVSGQASYEQYF.

V is TRBV3-1 and J is TRBJ2-2; 9 nucleotides align to TRBD2. The V segment lost 2 bases and the J segment 3 bases; nucleotides outside the gene matches: 4. Germline V gene lookup returns CDR1 LGHDT and CDR2 YNNKEL (reference sequence). The CDR3 has 16 residues. The DNA of the CDR3 is TGTGCCAGCAGCCAATATAGCGGGGGCCACACCGGGGAGCTGTTTTTT. It is translated as CASSQYSGGHTGELFF.

This clonotype was seen only a few times. The chain employs TRBV3-1 and TRBJ1-1, with D hard to call. CDR3 size: 13 residues. V was shortened by 3 bases and J by 4 bases, with 9 bases between the two germline ends. Germline V gene sequence: CDR1 LGHDT, CDR2 YNNKEL (reference sequence). As DNA, the CDR3 is TGTGCCAGCAGCCAGGATCCAGCCACTGAAGCTTTCTTT. Encoded protein: CASSQDPATEAFF.

A few counts support this clonotype. The V gene is TRBV20-1, the J gene TRBJ2-5; D uncertain. Trimming stripped 6 bases from V and 6 bases from J, with 17 bases between. This CDR3 contains 13 residues. Germline V gene lookup returns CDR1 DFQATT and CDR2 SNEGSKA (reference sequence). CDR3 region: CSAPATSSQTQYF. In nucleotides, the CDR3 is TGCAGTGCGCCTGCTACCAGCTCGCAGACCCAGTACTTC.

This clonotype was found many times. The V call is TRBV12-3 or TRBV12-4, the J call TRBJ1-5, with D possibly TRBD1 on 5 matching bases. Trimming took 5 bases from V and 0 from J, leaving 11 bases between them. The CDR3 runs to 15 residues. The CDR3 is CASSRGWYSNQPQHF. As DNA, the CDR3 is TGTGCCAGCAGTAGGGGTTGGTATAGCAATCAGCCCCAGCATTTT.